This TCR beta chain was observed in a study of T-cell memory formation after mild COVID-19. Across the study: TCR clusters were largely donor specific. Study-level findings and limits: Some clones that responded were present in memory (sampled pre-infection), which suggests cross-reactive memory joined. For contracting clones, CD4+ ones sat mainly in CM and EM, CD8+ in EMRA.

CDR1 and CDR2 (germline): DFQATT, SNEGSKA (reference sequence). The CDR3 is made up of 13 amino acids. J lost 5 bases, V lost 6 bases, and 7 bases had no gene match. 5'RACE primed from the constant segment yielded TCR alpha and TCR beta cDNA libraries bearing sample barcodes and UMIs. MiXCR was run by TCRdb on the 5' RACE reads, yielding one entry per CDR3 protein. The sample holds a few hundred thousand distinct CDR3 sequences, around 15% seen once. Details on this clonotype: Antigen specificity is unknown.

V usage is TRBV20-1 and J usage is TRBJ2-5; TRBD2 agrees at 9 bases. The receptor was derived from a man aged 18 to 30 who had mild COVID-19 (a few samples of this study predate the infection). Cell type and time point are not known. The sample comprised PBMCs or a T cell subset sorted from them (not recorded which). CDR3 sequence: CSAKLAGRETQYF. CDR3 sequence (DNA): TGCAGTGCCAAACTAGCGGGCCGGGAGACCCAGTACTTC.